The rows below give T cell receptor beta chains drawn from one sample of a study of STAT5B mutations in CD4+ large granular lymphocyte leukemia. The method was immunoSEQ multiplex PCR; TCRdb's version includes in-frame clones alone and lacks a portion of them. Altogether some 35,000 clones are present, around 89% being singletons, with the ten largest covering about 0.92%. The sample consisted of CD4+ T cells from blood buffy coats. The source of these receptors is a human donor in good health. Both conserved end residues are part of each CDR3. Each record gives: V gene, D gene, CDR3 protein. A D gene is named only where the DNA matches it firmly.

>TRBV19|NA
CASSREHRGDNSPLHF
>TRBV19|TRBD2
CASSMYAWTSGGTGELFF
>TRBV30|NA
CAWSVQYNEQFF
>TRBV4-2|NA
CASSISGPDEQYF
>TRBV6-5|TRBD1
CASSSIYRGVNTEAFF
>TRBV5-1|TRBD1
CASSLEGLTGRYGYTF
>TRBV7-9|NA
CASSFVSGNTIYF
>TRBV9|TRBD1
CASSFRTGPYGYTF
>TRBV7-2|TRBD1
CASSLRDRSYEQYF
>TRBV7-8|NA
CASSRQSDTQYF
>TRBV19|NA
CASRNGISSYNEQFF
>TRBV4-2|NA
CASSQGRLDTQYF
>TRBV18|TRBD1
CASSPFTKLGTGRIYSNQPQHF
>TRBV9|NA
CASSVGGGPYEQYF
>TRBV5-6|NA
CASSSLDGAKNIQYF
>TRBV18|TRBD1
CASSAQGALGYTF
>TRBV19|NA
CASSSTHGGYEQYF
>TRBV2|TRBD1
CASRDNRGPRGGYTF
>TRBV9|NA
CASSPGPFFNQPQHF
>TRBV7-2|NA
CASTRGGGADTQYF
>TRBV10-1|NA
CASSEQGGSPLHF
>TRBV6-5|NA
CASSYRPNTEAFF
>TRBV11-2|NA
CASSLGGADTQYF
>TRBV9|NA
CASSVTRSGYGYTF
>TRBV14|TRBD2
CASSQGRTSGNYNEQFF
>TRBV28|NA
CASSLHWTGQETQYF
>TRBV5-5|NA
CASSPMGPNSNQPQHF
>TRBV7-9|NA
CASSLGFQGDNEQFF
>TRBV7-2|NA
CASSLRYGYTF
>TRBV6-5|TRBD2
CASRGRGTGELFF
>TRBV2|NA
CASSEAGPGTDTQYF
>TRBV6-6|NA
CATTTVYNEQFF
>TRBV5-1|TRBD1
CASSLEFGQGLEQYF
>TRBV9|NA
CASSKTVSSYNSPLHF
>TRBV5-1|TRBD1
CASIPTGGAETQYF
>TRBV6-5|NA
CASSYPTHEQYF
>TRBV19|NA
CASSIPVSTTAGGYTF
>TRBV12-5|NA
CASAYRAYQETQYF
>TRBV28|NA
CASGVGQYF
>TRBV18|NA
CASSRTPADTDSPLHF
>TRBV10-3|NA
CAISEGGLETQYF
>TRBV5-1|NA
CASSLPGGATNEKLFF
>TRBV7-9|TRBD1
CASSSQGASYEQYF
>TRBV10-1|TRBD1
CASSQGAETITDTQYF
>TRBV6-6|NA
CASSYGGGNYGYTF
>TRBV19|TRBD1
CASEAQGGNTIYF
>TRBV5-1|NA
CASSLSGGYSYEQYF
>TRBV5-1|TRBD1
CASFPAAGTGEETQYF
>TRBV9|TRBD2
CASSVGGTSGETQYF
>TRBV30|NA
CAWSVNEGQPQHF
>TRBV10-1|NA
CASSEFRGNEQYF
>TRBV9|TRBD1
CASSNRGLGEKLFF
>TRBV14|NA
CASSPGLSTDTQYF
>TRBV4-2|NA
CASSPEGYGYNEQFF
>TRBV7-9|NA
CASSLGAGSAEYGGYTF
>TRBV7-9|NA
CASSLEFSEAFF
>TRBV6-5|NA
CASKIREYSNQPQHF
>TRBV4-3|TRBD2
CASSFGLAGGSLDYEQYF
>TRBV7-3|NA
CASSPLAEETQYF